A single sample is the source of the 27 T cell receptor beta chains below, sequenced in a study of blood T cell repertoires in COVID-19. The repertoire was sequenced with immunoSEQ multiplex PCR; TCRdb's copy has only in-frame clones and lacks some. In the table there are tens of thousands of clones, around nine tenths of which are singletons. Sample: peripheral blood. The receptors originated from a woman of 80 years or more with active or convalescent COVID-19.

This chain links TRBV19 with TRBJ1-6; tentative D call: TRBD1 (5 bases). Germline CDR1 and CDR2: LNHDA and SQIVND (reference sequence). CDR3 length equals 14 residues. Deletions cut 4 bases from V and 10 bases from J, with 14 bases between. The CDR3 reads CASSTQGVRSPLHF. CDR3 nucleotide sequence: TGTGCCAGTAGTACGCAGGGTGTGCGGTCACCCCTCCACTTT.

This chain joins TRBV7-9 and TRBJ2-3, with a weak D call TRBD1 (5 bases). CDR3 length equals 14 residues. With 2 bases removed from V and 2 bases from J, the gap between germline ends came to 8 bases. Germline V CDR1 and CDR2: SEHNR, FQNEAQ (reference sequence). CDR3 sequence reads: CASSLTRDTDTQYF. In DNA, the CDR3 is TGTGCCAGCAGCTTAACCAGGGACACAGATACGCAGTATTTT.

This chain connects TRBV13 to TRBJ1-2; TRBD1 might be the D (6 bases). Per germline, CDR1 PRHDT and CDR2 FYEKMQ (reference sequence). V lost 4 bases, J lost 3 bases, and 9 bases lay in between. This CDR3 has 13 amino acids. This chain's CDR3 is CASSSGQYYGYTF. For the CDR3, the DNA is TGTGCCAGCAGCTCGGGACAATACTATGGCTACACCTTC.

The genes are TRBV30 and TRBJ1-5; 9 positions agree with TRBD1. Germline values: CDR1 GTSNPN, CDR2 SVGIG (reference sequence). The CDR3 is made up of 15 amino acids. V was clipped by 2 bases and J by 2 bases; unmatched bases: 4. CDR3 region: CAWSKGQGGNQPQHF. As DNA, the CDR3 is TGTGCCTGGAGTAAGGGACAGGGAGGCAATCAGCCCCAGCATTTT.

The chain employs TRBV4-1 and TRBJ2-7; 15 nucleotides match TRBD2. V lost 5 bases, J lost 3 bases, and 11 bases stayed unmatched. Germline assignment: CDR1 MGHRA and CDR2 YSYEKL. This CDR3 has 18 amino acids. The CDR3 protein is CASSYGLAGGPPYYEQYF. The CDR3 region has the DNA TGCGCCAGCAGCTACGGACTAGCGGGAGGGCCCCCCTACTACGAGCAGTACTTC.

The gene calls are TRBV2 and TRBJ1-5; TRBD1 might be the D (6 bases). The V and J ends lost 8 bases and 0 bases respectively, with 11 bases between them. In germline, CDR1 is SNHLY, CDR2 FYNNEI. The CDR3 is 14 residues long. CDR3 sequence (DNA): TGTGCCAGCGACAGGAGGAGTAGCAATCAGCCCCAGCATTTT. This encodes CASDRRSSNQPQHF. Full variable domain (rest looked up from reference TRBV2 and TRBJ1-5): EPEVTQTPSHQVTQMGQEVILRCVPISNHLYFYWYRQILGQKVEFLVSFYNNEISEKSEIFDDQFSVERPDGSNFTLKIRSTKLEDSAMYFCASDRRSSNQPQHFGDGTRLSIL.

Here the CDR3 reads CASSKACRDPSPQGPGSEQFF. The CDR3 coding sequence is TGTGCCAGCAGCAAAGCGTGCAGAGATCCTAGCCCCCAAGGTCCTGGCAGTGAGCAGTTCTTC. The chain recombines TRBV21-1 with TRBJ2-1; the D segment call TRBD2 is taken from the table without a DNA check. TRBV21-1 is marked as a pseudogene. This CDR3 has 21 residues.

V usage is TRBV7-2 and J usage is TRBJ2-1; D may be TRBD1 (6 bases). The CDR3 has 13 residues. The V gene lost 4 bases and the J gene lost 9 bases, with 13 bases spanning the gap. Germline V gene sequence: CDR1 SGHTA, CDR2 FQGNSA. The CDR3 here is CASSYTGIGEQFF. The CDR3 DNA is TGTGCCAGCAGCTATACAGGGATTGGTGAGCAGTTCTTC.

The chain uses TRBV7-2 and TRBJ2-3, with 7 bases matching TRBD2. Germline CDR1 SGHTA, CDR2 FQGNSA. With V trimmed by 5 bases and J by 0 bases, 11 bases remained unmatched. The CDR3 has 17 amino acids. For the CDR3, the DNA is TGTGCCAGCAGCGGACGAGAGCGGGGCACTAGCACAGATACGCAGTATTTT. This encodes CASSGRERGTSTDTQYF.

The chain recombines TRBV2 with TRBJ2-5, with 9 bases fitting TRBD1. With V trimmed by 6 bases and J by 1 base, 3 bases remained unmatched. The V gene's germline CDR1 is SNHLY and CDR2 FYNNEI. The CDR3 loop spans 14 amino acids. CDR3 sequence: CASSRDRAQETQYF. Here the CDR3 DNA reads TGTGCCAGCAGCAGGGACAGGGCCCAAGAGACCCAGTACTTC.

This clone was detected only once. The chain recombines TRBV25-1 with TRBJ1-2; perhaps TRBD1 as D (6 bases). V was clipped by 6 bases and J by 4 bases, with 12 bases between them. Germline-derived CDR1 and CDR2 are MGHDK and SYGVNS. This CDR3 region has 13 residues. CDR3 sequence (DNA): TGTGCCAGCAGAGGACAGTACATCTATGGCTACACCTTC. As protein: CASRGQYIYGYTF.

The chain uses TRBV5-4 and TRBJ1-2, with 8 nucleotides matching TRBD1. CDR3 size: 15 residues. The V gene's germline CDR1 is SGHNT and CDR2 YYREEE (reference sequence). V lost 6 bases, J lost 6 bases, and 13 bases stayed unmatched. The CDR3 DNA is TGTGCCAGCATCCGGACGCAGGGGGCCGGGGATGGCTACACCTTC. Translated, it gives CASIRTQGAGDGYTF.

This chain uses TRBV2 with TRBJ1-2, with 11 bases matching TRBD1. Losses at the gene ends were 5 bases for V and 5 bases for J; bases not matched to a gene: 10. Germline assignment: CDR1 SNHLY and CDR2 FYNNEI. CDR3 size: 16 residues. CDR3 coding DNA: TGTGCCAGCAGTAGGACAGGGGGCGCGGTTGATTATGGCTACACCTTC. Translating it yields CASSRTGGAVDYGYTF.

The rearrangement uses TRBV7-2 and TRBJ2-1; 9 bases are shared with TRBD1. V gave up 5 bases and J gave up 3 bases; unmatched junction bases: 5. This CDR3 is built from 15 residues. Per germline, CDR1 SGHTA and CDR2 FQGNSA. The CDR3 DNA reads TGTGCCAGCAGCCCGACAGGGGGAGGCTACAATGAGCAGTTCTTC. It translates to CASSPTGGGYNEQFF.

The chain uses TRBV5-1 and TRBJ2-1; 10 nucleotides align to TRBD2. Looked up from germline, CDR1 is SGHRS and CDR2 is YFSETQ. CDR3 length: 16 residues. V was pared by 1 base and J by 5 bases, with 6 bases of the junction left unmatched. CDR3 loop: CASSLIAGGRDNEQFF. The DNA of the CDR3 is TGCGCCAGCAGCTTGATAGCGGGAGGCCGGGACAATGAGCAGTTCTTC.

J is TRBJ2-1 and V is TRBV24-1; D ambiguous. CDR1 is KGHDR and CDR2 is SFDVKD in the germline V gene. The CDR3 is 12 amino acids. With 8 bases removed from V and 7 bases from J, the gap between germline ends came to 11 bases. The CDR3 DNA is TGTGCCACCAAGGAGCAGTCTAATGAGCAGTTCTTC. It specifies CATKEQSNEQFF.

This rearrangement joins TRBV2 to TRBJ1-5, with D tentatively TRBD1 (6 bases). Germline assignment: CDR1 SNHLY and CDR2 FYNNEI. The CDR3 covers 14 residues. The germline V and J ends were trimmed by 4 bases and 5 bases, with 12 bases remaining between them. CDR3 sequence: CASSGRQVHQPQHF. The CDR3 nucleotides read TGTGCCAGCAGTGGGAGACAGGTTCATCAGCCCCAGCATTTT.

CDR3 DNA sequence: TGTGCCAGCAGCCCGCCGGGACATGGGCCCCAGCATTTT. Translation gives CASSPPGHGPQHF. The chain recombines TRBV7-2 with TRBJ1-5, with D maybe TRBD1 (6 bases). The CDR3 length is 13 residues. Germline CDR1 and CDR2: SGHTA and FQGNSA. V was shortened by 5 bases and J by 9 bases, with 14 bases between the two germline ends.

The rearrangement joins TRBV7-8 to TRBJ2-7; D is possibly TRBD1 (5 bases). V lost 0 bases, J lost 7 bases, and 10 bases lay in between. The germline gives CDR1 SGHVS, CDR2 FQNEAQ. This CDR3 comprises 13 residues. The CDR3, as DNA: TGTGCCAGCAGCTTAGCGTACAGGCCGGAGCAGTACTTC. The encoded protein is CASSLAYRPEQYF.

This clone has only one observation. The chain carries TRBV28 and TRBJ1-6; D is possibly TRBD1 (5 bases). CDR1 and CDR2 from the germline V gene are MDHEN and SYDVKM. CDR3 length equals 10 residues. V was shortened by 9 bases and J by 16 bases, with 13 bases between the two germline ends. The CDR3 coding sequence is TGTGCCAGTCTGGGGCCGATACTCCACTTT. This gives the protein CASLGPILHF.

This clone has a single count. The V and J genes are TRBV4-2 and TRBJ2-5; TRBD1 matches at 10 bases. J gave up 0 bases and V 3 bases, and 7 bases lay outside the gene matches. Germline assignment: CDR1 LGHNA and CDR2 YNFKEQ. CDR3 size: 17 residues. The CDR3 is CASSHMPGQGNQETQYF. The CDR3 bases are TGTGCCAGCAGCCACATGCCGGGACAGGGGAACCAAGAGACCCAGTACTTC.

This chain joins TRBV3-1 (or the pseudogene TRBV3-2) and TRBJ2-5; 9 bases match TRBD2. V lost 3 bases, J lost 2 bases, and 13 bases stayed unmatched. Germline lookup yields CDR1 LGHDT and CDR2 YNNKEL (reference sequence). The CDR3 spans 18 residues. The DNA for the CDR3 is TGTGCCAGCAGCCACTCCGGGACTAGCCGGCCGTTTCAAGAGACCCAGTACTTC. Protein: CASSHSGTSRPFQETQYF.

This rearrangement joins TRBV19 to TRBJ2-2; D possibly corresponds to TRBD1 (6 bases). The CDR3 extends over 14 amino acids. Between the trimmed V and J ends, which lost 10 bases and 4 bases, there was a span of 16 bases. Germline lookup yields CDR1 LNHDA and CDR2 SQIVND (reference sequence). In DNA form, the CDR3 reads TGTGCCACGGAGGACAGACCATTCACCGGGGAGCTGTTTTTT. Protein product: CATEDRPFTGELFF.

This clone was counted between two and nine times. The V gene is TRBV30, the J gene TRBJ1-1; a possible D gene is TRBD1 (5 bases). V was shortened by 5 bases and J by 6 bases, with 16 bases between the two germline ends. This CDR3 contains 13 residues. Germline loops: CDR1 GTSNPN, CDR2 SVGIG (reference sequence). CDR3 nucleotides: TGTGCCTGGTCCACGGGACTTGAGGCTGAAGCTTTCTTT. Its translation is CAWSTGLEAEAFF.

CDR3 in DNA: TGCGCCAGCAGCTCACAGGGTGACGAGCAGTACTTC. Protein sequence: CASSSQGDEQYF. V is TRBV5-1 and J is TRBJ2-7, with a possible D match to TRBD1 (6 bases). The CDR3 length is 12 residues. The V and J ends lost 3 bases and 5 bases respectively, with 9 bases between them. Looked up from germline, CDR1 is SGHRS and CDR2 is YFSETQ.

The V call is TRBV7-3, the J call TRBJ2-5; 8 bases are a match to TRBD2. Germline V lookup: CDR1 SGHTA, CDR2 FQGTGA. The CDR3 consists of 15 residues. The trim removed 1 base at V and 4 bases at J, leaving 5 bases unmatched. CDR3 coding DNA: TGTGCCAGCAGCTTAAACGGGAGGGCCGGAGAGACCCAGTACTTC. Protein product: CASSLNGRAGETQYF.

V and J are TRBV4-2 and TRBJ2-3; D perhaps matches TRBD1 (5 bases). CDR1 LGHNA and CDR2 YNFKEQ come from the germline V gene. V lost 2 bases, J lost 9 bases, and 15 bases lay in between. CDR3 length equals 14 residues. The CDR3 spells CASSQRGHRDTQYF. CDR3 DNA sequence: TGTGCCAGCAGCCAAAGGGGCCACCGCGACACGCAGTATTTT.